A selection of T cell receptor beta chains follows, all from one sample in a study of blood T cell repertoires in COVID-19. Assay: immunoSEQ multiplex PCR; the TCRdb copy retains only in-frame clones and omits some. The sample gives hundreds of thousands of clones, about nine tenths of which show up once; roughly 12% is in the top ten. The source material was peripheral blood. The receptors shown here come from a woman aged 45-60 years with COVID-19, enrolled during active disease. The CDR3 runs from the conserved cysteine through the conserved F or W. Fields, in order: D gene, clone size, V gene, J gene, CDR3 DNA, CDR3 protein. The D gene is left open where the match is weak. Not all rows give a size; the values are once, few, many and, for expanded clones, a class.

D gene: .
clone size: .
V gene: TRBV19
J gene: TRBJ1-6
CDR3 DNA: TGTGCCAGTAGTATCGGGGGGCAGGGTGATAATTCACCCCTCCACTTT
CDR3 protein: CASSIGGQGDNSPLHF

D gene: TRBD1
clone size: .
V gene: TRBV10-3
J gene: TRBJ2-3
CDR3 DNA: TGTGCCATCAGTGAGTGGGACAGTTCCACAGATACGCAGTATTTT
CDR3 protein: CAISEWDSSTDTQYF

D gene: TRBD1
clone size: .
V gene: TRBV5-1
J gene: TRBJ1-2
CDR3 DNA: TGCGCCAGCAGCTTGGGGGACAGGGCCGGAGGACGCTACACCTTC
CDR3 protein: CASSLGDRAGGRYTF

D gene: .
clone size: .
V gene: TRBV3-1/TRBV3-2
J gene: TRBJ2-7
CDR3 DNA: TGTGCCAGCAGCCAAGCGTTATTCTACGAGCAGTACTTC
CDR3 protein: CASSQALFYEQYF

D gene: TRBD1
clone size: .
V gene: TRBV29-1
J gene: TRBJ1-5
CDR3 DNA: TGCAGCGCAGGACAGGGGGCTCAGCCCCAGCATTTT
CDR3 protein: CSAGQGAQPQHF

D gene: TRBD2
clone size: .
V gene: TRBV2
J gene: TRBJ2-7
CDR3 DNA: TGTGCCAGCAGGAGAACTAGCGGGGGTCCCTACGAGCAGTACTTC
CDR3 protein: CASRRTSGGPYEQYF

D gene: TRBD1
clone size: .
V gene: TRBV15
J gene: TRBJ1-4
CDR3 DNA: TGTGCCACCAGCAGGGCTAAGGGGGCAGGAAAACTGTTTTTT
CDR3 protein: CATSRAKGAGKLFF

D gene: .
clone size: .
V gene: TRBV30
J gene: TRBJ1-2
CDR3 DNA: TGTGCCTGGAGTGGACGGGTTAACTATGGCTACACCTTC
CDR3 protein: CAWSGRVNYGYTF

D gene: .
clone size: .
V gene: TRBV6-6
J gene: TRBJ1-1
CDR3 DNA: TGTGCCAGCAACACCCCGATCCGGCGGATGAACACTGAAGCTTTCTTT
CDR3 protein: CASNTPIRRMNTEAFF

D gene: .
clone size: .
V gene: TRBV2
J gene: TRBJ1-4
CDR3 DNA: TGTGCCAGCAGTTTAGGACAGTTTGATGAAAAACTGTTTTTT
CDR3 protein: CASSLGQFDEKLFF

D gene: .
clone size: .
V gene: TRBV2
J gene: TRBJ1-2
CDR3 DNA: TGTGCCAGCAGTAAAAACCCAACCCCGGACTATGGCTACACCTTC
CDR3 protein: CASSKNPTPDYGYTF

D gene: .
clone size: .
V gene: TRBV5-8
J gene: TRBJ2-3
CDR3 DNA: TGTGCCAGCAGCTTTTGGCGCGGGGTCACAGATACGCAGTATTTT
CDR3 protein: CASSFWRGVTDTQYF

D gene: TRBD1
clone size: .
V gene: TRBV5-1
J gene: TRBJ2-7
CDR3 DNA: TGCGCCAGCAGCTTGGCCGGGACAGCGTCCTACGAGCAGTACTTC
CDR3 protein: CASSLAGTASYEQYF

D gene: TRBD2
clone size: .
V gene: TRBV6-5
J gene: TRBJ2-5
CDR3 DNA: TGTGCCAGCAGGCTAGCGGGGGGGCAAGAGACCCAGTACTTC
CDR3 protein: CASRLAGGQETQYF

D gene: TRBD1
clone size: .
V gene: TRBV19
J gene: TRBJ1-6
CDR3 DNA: TGTGCCAGTAGTCCCCAGAGTCCCGGACAGGGGAATTCACCCCTCCACTTT
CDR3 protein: CASSPQSPGQGNSPLHF

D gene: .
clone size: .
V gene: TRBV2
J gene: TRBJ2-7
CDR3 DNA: TGTGCCAGCGTTAGGTGGGGCCCCGCTAACGAGCAGTACTTC
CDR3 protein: CASVRWGPANEQYF

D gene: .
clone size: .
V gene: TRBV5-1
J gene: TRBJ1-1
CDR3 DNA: TGCGCCAGCAGTGACAGTCCTATCCGTAACACTGAAGCTTTCTTT
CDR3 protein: CASSDSPIRNTEAFF

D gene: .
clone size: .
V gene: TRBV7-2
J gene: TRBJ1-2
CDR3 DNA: TGTGCCAGCAGCTTGAGAGGGGGCTATGGCTACACCTTC
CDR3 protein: CASSLRGGYGYTF

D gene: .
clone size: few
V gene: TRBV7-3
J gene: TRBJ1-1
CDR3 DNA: TGTGCCAGCAGCTTAACCGCAGGGGCGACTGAAGCTTTCTTT
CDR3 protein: CASSLTAGATEAFF

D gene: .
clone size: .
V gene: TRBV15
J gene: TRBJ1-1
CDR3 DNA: TGTGCCACCAGCAGAGGTTTCGACAGTGGGAACACTGAAGCTTTCTTT
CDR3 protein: CATSRGFDSGNTEAFF

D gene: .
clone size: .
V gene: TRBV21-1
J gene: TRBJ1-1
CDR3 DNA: TGTGCCAGCATCCTTCCCGGGACAGGGAAAGATAGGAACACTGAAGCTTTCTTT
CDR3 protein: CASILPGTGKDRNTEAFF

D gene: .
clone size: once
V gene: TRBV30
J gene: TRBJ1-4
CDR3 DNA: TGTGCCTGGAGTTGGGGGGATGAAAAACTGTTTTTT
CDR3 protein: CAWSWGDEKLFF

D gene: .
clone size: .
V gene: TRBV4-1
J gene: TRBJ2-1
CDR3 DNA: TGCGCCAGCAGCCCAACCTACAATGAGCAGTTCTTC
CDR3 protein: CASSPTYNEQFF

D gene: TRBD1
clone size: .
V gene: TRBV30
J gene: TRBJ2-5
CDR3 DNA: TGTGCCTGGAGTGTACCGACAGGGAAGGGGGAGACCCAGTACTTC
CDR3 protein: CAWSVPTGKGETQYF

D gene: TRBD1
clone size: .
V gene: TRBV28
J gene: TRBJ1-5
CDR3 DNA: TGTGCCAGCAGTCGGACAGGGGGCAATCAGCCCCAGCATTTT
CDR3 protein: CASSRTGGNQPQHF

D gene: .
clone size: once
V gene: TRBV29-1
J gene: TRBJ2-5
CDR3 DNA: TGCAGCGTTGATTCGGCTAGCCGGGGTTGGACCCAGTACTTC
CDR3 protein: CSVDSASRGWTQYF

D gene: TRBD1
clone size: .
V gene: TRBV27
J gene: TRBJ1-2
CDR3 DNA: TGTGCCAGCAGTCTAGCCGGGACAGGGGATGGCTACACCTTC
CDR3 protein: CASSLAGTGDGYTF

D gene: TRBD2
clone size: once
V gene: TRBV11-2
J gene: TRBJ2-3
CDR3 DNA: TGTGCCAGCAGCCTTAGCGGGGGCACAGATACGCAGTATTTT
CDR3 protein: CASSLSGGTDTQYF

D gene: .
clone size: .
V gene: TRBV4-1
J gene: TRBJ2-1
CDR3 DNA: TGCGCCAGCAGCCAAATTCGGGGGGCGGGGGAGCAGTTCTTC
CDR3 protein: CASSQIRGAGEQFF

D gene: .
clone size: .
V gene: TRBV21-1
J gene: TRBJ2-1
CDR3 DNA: TGTGCCAGCAGCAGAACTTCCGGGACAGGATGGAATGAGCAGTTCTTC
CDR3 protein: CASSRTSGTGWNEQFF

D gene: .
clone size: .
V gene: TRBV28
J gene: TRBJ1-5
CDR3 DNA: TGTGCCAGCAGCGTGGGAGAGCGTGGTCAGCCCCAGCATTTT
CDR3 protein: CASSVGERGQPQHF